A single sample is the source of the 18 T cell receptor beta chains below, sequenced in a study of monozygotic twins with inflammatory bowel disease (dated by TCRdb to the late 2010s). Library preparation was by 5' RACE. The listed sequencing device is Illumina HiSeq 2500. One entry per CDR3 protein sequence results from the TCRdb reprocessing of the reads, with DNA left out. This sample's table contains fewer than 200,000 distinct CDR3 sequences. Jointly, the top ten make up 2.5% to 3% of the sample. Sequenced: blood. The receptors were gathered from a human donor with ulcerative colitis or Crohn's disease, or a healthy co-twin of an affected twin (not recorded which).

The V gene is TRBV6-5, the J gene TRBJ1-5; TCRdb calls TRBD1, which cannot be checked without DNA. From germline, CDR1 is MNHEY and CDR2 SVGAGI. The CDR3 runs 16 residues. This CDR3 reads CASSFGTGAANQPQHF.

The V gene is TRBV12-3 or TRBV12-4, the J gene TRBJ1-2. The CDR3 sequence is 12 residues long. The chain's CDR3 is CASSFTGSGYTF.

J is TRBJ1-5 and V is TRBV7-9; TCRdb reports TRBD1, a call that lacks DNA to check it against. Per the germline V gene, CDR1 is SEHNR and CDR2 is FQNEAQ (reference sequence). There are 17 residues in the CDR3. This CDR3 reads CASSFSAGTGSNQPQHF.

The chain couples TRBV6-1 to TRBJ2-6; the D gene TCRdb calls, TRBD1, cannot be checked with no DNA. Germline V gene sequence: CDR1 MNHNS, CDR2 SASEGT. This CDR3 contains 16 residues. This CDR3 is CASSVQGRSGANVLTF.

The J gene is TRBJ1-1, the V gene TRBV12-3 or TRBV12-4. This CDR3 spans 13 amino acids. CDR3 amino acids: CASSLGVNTEAFF.

V usage is TRBV29-1 and J usage is TRBJ1-4. Germline CDR1 reads SQVTM; CDR2 reads ANQGSEA. This CDR3 is 14 amino acids long. The CDR3: CSVSFGGRNEKLFF.

J is TRBJ2-5 and V is TRBV10-3; no DNA is available, so the TRBD2 call from TCRdb remains unchecked. Germline V gives CDR1 ENHRY, CDR2 SYGVKD. CDR3 length: 12 residues. This CDR3 reads CAIRGRGETQYF.

The V gene is TRBV5-1, the J gene TRBJ2-3; TCRdb selects TRBD1, and the lack of DNA leaves this call unchecked. This CDR3 has 16 residues. Germline CDR1 is SGHRS and CDR2 is YFSETQ. This CDR3 is CASSFGTGTNTDTQYF.

This chain links TRBV5-1 with TRBJ2-7; TCRdb outputs TRBD1, but without DNA this stays unchecked. There are 17 residues in the CDR3. In germline, CDR1 is SGHRS, CDR2 YFSETQ. Here the CDR3 reads CASSLQITTGLDYEQYF.

CDR3 in amino acids: CASYDLKIPNEKLFF. The chain is built from TRBV28 and TRBJ1-4. The germline gives CDR1 MDHEN, CDR2 SYDVKM. The CDR3 runs 15 residues.

The chain links TRBV18 to TRBJ1-5. The CDR3 totals 16 residues. From germline, CDR1 is KGHSH and CDR2 LQKENI. The CDR3 loop reads CASSGQISAGNQPQHF.

The genes are TRBV20-1 and TRBJ1-5; checking the TCRdb D call of TRBD1 is not possible without DNA. CDR3 length: 15 amino acids. Germline CDR1 is DFQATT and CDR2 is SNEGSKA (reference sequence). CDR3 in amino acids: CSARGPGQRNQPQHF.

The rearrangement links TRBV24-1 to TRBJ1-5. The CDR3 is made up of 16 amino acids. Germline V gene data show CDR1 as KGHDR and CDR2 as SFDVKD. CDR3: CATSEGRAGGNQPQHF.

The genes are TRBV6-5 and TRBJ2-3. In germline, CDR1 is MNHEY, CDR2 SVGAGI. The CDR3 extends over 11 amino acids. The CDR3 loop is CASRLTDTQYF.

J is TRBJ2-5 and V is TRBV20-1; the TCRdb call, TRBD2, lacks DNA for checking. Per the germline V gene, CDR1 is DFQATT and CDR2 is SNEGSKA (reference sequence). The CDR3 sequence is 14 residues long. The CDR3 here is CSAIPGTQQETQYF.

The CDR3 loop reads CSARERGARLNTEAFF. V gene TRBV20-1 combines with J gene TRBJ1-1. This CDR3 is 16 amino acids long. Germline CDR1 and CDR2: DFQATT and SNEGSKA (reference sequence).

This chain connects TRBV5-6 to TRBJ2-3; the TCRdb call, TRBD1, lacks DNA for checking. Per germline, CDR1 SGHDT and CDR2 YYEEEE. There are 14 residues in the CDR3. CDR3 region: CASSLDREKDTQYF.

V gene TRBV7-2 combines with J gene TRBJ2-2. The germline CDR1 and CDR2 sequences are SGHTA and FQGNSA. The CDR3 loop spans 13 amino acids. The CDR3: CASGRPTAGELFF.